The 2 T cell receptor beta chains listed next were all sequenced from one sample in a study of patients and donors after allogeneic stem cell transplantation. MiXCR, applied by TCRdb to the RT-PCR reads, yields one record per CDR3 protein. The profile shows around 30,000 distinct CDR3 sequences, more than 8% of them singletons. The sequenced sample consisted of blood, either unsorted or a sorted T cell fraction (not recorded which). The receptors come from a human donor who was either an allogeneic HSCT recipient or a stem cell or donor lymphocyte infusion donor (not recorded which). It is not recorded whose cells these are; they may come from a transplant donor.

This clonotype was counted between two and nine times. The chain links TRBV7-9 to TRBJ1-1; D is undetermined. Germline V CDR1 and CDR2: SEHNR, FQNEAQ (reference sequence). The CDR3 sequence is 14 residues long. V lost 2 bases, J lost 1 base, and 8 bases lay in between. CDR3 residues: CASSLPPGNTEAFF. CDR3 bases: TGTGCCAGCAGCTTACCGCCCGGGAACACTGAAGCTTTCTTT.

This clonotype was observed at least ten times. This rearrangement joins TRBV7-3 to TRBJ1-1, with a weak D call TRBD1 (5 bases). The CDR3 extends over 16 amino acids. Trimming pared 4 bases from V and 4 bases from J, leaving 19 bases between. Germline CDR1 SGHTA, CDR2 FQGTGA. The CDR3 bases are TGTGCCAGCAGCTCAAGTGGAGTCGGGGGAGGCACTGAAGCTTTCTTT. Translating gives CASSSSGVGGGTEAFF.